This TCR beta chain was sequenced for a study of patients and donors after allogeneic stem cell transplantation. TCRdb redid the calling of the RT-PCR reads with MiXCR, one entry per CDR3 protein. The sample records about a million distinct CDR3 sequences, more than 15% being singletons. V shed 3 bases and J shed 7 bases, with 10 bases lying between them. The CDR3 runs 13 residues. CDR1 is ENHRY and CDR2 is SYGVKD in the germline V gene. The chain has TRBV10-3 and TRBJ1-5; no definite D call. The receptor comes from a human donor who was either an allogeneic HSCT recipient or a stem cell or donor lymphocyte infusion donor (not recorded which). It is not recorded whose cells these are; they may come from a transplant donor. The sample consisted of blood, either unsorted or a sorted T cell fraction (not recorded which). CDR3 in DNA: TGTGCCATCAGTGATGGGAAGTTGCAGCCCCAGCATTTT. Protein product: CAISDGKLQPQHF.